The entry below gives a single T cell receptor beta chain sequence along with its context. What it binds is unknown. This specimen belongs to a study of graft-versus-host responses after intestinal transplantation. Regarding the study as a whole: GvH clones detected in recipient marrow included some appearing first in ileum or blood.

TCRdb's table, derived via immunoSEQ multiplex PCR, lists solely in-frame clones and lacks some. The table includes roughly 28,000 clones, approximately 93% detected once. The V segment lost 4 bases and the J segment 9 bases; nucleotides outside the gene matches: 15. The CDR3 has 16 amino acids. Per germline, CDR1 SGHNT and CDR2 YENEEA. This receptor was obtained from a human patient who received an intestinal transplant, so some T cells may come from the graft donor. The chain is built from TRBV11-3 and TRBJ2-7; 10 bases map to TRBD1. The sequenced sample was PBMCs, obtained roughly 62 days after intestinal transplant. The CDR3 sequence is CASSSDRGTGDPWQYF. For the CDR3, the DNA is TGTGCCAGCAGCTCCGATCGTGGGACAGGGGATCCTTGGCAGTACTTC.